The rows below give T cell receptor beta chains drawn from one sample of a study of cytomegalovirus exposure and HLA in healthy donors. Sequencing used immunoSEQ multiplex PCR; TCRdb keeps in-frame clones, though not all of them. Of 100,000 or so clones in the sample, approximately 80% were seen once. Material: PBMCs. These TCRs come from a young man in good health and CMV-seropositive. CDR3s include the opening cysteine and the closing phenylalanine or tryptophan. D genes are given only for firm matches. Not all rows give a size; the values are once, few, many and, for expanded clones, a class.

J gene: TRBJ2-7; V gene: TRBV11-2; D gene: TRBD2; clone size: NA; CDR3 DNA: TGTGCCAGCGCAACTAGCGGGAAATACGAGCAGTACTTC; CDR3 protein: CASATSGKYEQYF
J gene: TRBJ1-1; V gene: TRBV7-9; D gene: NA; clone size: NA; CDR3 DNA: TGTTCCAGCAGCTTCAGTGACACTGAAGCTTTCTTT; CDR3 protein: CSSSFSDTEAFF
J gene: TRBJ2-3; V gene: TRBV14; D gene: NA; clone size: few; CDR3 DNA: TGTGCCAGCAGCCCGCTTCGGGTAAAGGCAGATACGCAGTATTTT; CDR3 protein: CASSPLRVKADTQYF
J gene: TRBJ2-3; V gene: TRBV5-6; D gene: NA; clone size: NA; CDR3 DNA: TGTGCCAGCAGCCCCCGGGGAGGTACGCAGTATTTT; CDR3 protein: CASSPRGGTQYF
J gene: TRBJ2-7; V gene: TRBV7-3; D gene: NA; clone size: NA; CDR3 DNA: TGTGCCAGCAGCTTATCGCGGGACAGCTCCTACGAGCAGTACTTC; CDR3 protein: CASSLSRDSSYEQYF
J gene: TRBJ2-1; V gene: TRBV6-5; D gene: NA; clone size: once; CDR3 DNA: TGTGCCAGCAGTTACGAGCACAGCCGCTCCTACAATGAGCAGTTCTTC; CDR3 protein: CASSYEHSRSYNEQFF
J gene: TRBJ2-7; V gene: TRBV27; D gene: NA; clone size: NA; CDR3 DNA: TGTGCCAGCAGTTCCTCGGGTCGCGCCTACGAGCAGTACTTC; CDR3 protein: CASSSSGRAYEQYF
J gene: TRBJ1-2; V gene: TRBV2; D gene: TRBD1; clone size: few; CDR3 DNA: TGTGCCAGCAGTGGAGGTGGACAGGGGGAGGGCTACACCTTC; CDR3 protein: CASSGGGQGEGYTF
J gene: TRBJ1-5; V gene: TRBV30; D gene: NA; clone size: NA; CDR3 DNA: TGTGCCTGGAGGCATAGGGGATTTGACAATCAGCCCCAGCATTTT; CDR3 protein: CAWRHRGFDNQPQHF
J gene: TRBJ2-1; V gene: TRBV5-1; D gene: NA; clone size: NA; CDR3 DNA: TGCGCCAGCAGCTTGGACCAGTTTGTAGGGGCTGAGTTCTTC; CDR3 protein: CASSLDQFVGAEFF
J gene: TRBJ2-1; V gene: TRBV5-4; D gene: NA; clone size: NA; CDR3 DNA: TGTGCCAGCAGCCGGGTCGGCATCCTCTACAATGAGCAGTTCTTC; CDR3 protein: CASSRVGILYNEQFF
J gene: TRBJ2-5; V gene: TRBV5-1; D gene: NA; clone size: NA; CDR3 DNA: TGCGCCAGCAGCTCGGGGATGGAGACCCAGTACTTC; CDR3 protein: CASSSGMETQYF
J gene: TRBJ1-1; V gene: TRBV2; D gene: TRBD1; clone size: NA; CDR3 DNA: TGTGCCAGCAGGGGACAGGGCAACACTGAAGCTTTCTTT; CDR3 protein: CASRGQGNTEAFF
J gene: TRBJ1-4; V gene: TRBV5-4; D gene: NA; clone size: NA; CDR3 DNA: TGTGCCAGCAGCCTAGGGGCAACTAATGAAAAACTGTTTTTT; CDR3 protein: CASSLGATNEKLFF
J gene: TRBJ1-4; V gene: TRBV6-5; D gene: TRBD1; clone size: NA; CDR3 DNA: TGTGCCAGCAGCCTGACAGGGGGCAATGAAAAACTGTTTTTT; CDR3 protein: CASSLTGGNEKLFF
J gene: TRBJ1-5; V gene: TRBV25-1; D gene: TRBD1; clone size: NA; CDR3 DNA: TGTGCCAGCAGTCGGACAGGTGGCAATCAGCCCCAGCATTTT; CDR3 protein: CASSRTGGNQPQHF
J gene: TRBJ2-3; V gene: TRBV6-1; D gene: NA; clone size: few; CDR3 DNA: TGTGCCAGCAGTGAAAGTAGAGCGGATACGCAGTATTTT; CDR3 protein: CASSESRADTQYF
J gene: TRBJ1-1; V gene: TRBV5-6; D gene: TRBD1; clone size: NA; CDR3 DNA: TGTGCCAGCAGCGTGGGACAGATGAAAAAAGCTTTCTTT; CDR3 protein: CASSVGQMKKAFF
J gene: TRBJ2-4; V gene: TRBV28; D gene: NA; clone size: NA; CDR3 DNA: TGTGCCAGCAGTTCCACCATACAGGGGGGGAGGGCCAAAAACATTCAGTACTTC; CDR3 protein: CASSSTIQGGRAKNIQYF
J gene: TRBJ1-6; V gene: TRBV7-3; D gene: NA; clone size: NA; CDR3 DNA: TGTGCCAGCAGCCTAGGCCCCGTAGGTAATTCACCCCTCCACTTT; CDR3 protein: CASSLGPVGNSPLHF